This passage covers 4 T cell receptor beta chains from one sample sequenced in a study of T cells after yellow fever vaccination (dated by TCRdb to between 2018 and 2021). Library method: 5' RACE. Data came from an Illumina HiSeq 2500. Starting from the raw public reads, TCRdb applied fastp trimming at Q25, assembled clones with MiXCR and retained in-frame beta chains. CDR3 protein duplicates are merged, each entry listing the most common genes and DNA. The sample profile shows about 330,000 distinct CDR3 sequences; 7% to 9% of them were found once. The ten largest clonotypes hold roughly a sixth of the sample. The treatment or condition label here, explained by the study, means: live attenuated yellow fever vaccine strain. The sample in question was PBMCs, obtained more than 35 days after the first yellow fever vaccination. The receptors shown here come from a man between 18 and 35 years old who received the YFV17D yellow fever vaccine.

CDR3: CSASPITSGVGNHEQYV. CDR3 nucleotide sequence: TGCAGTGCTAGCCCGATAACTAGCGGGGTAGGTAACCACGAGCAGTACGTC. J is TRBJ2-7 and V is TRBV20-1; 10 bases align to TRBD2. The germline gives CDR1 DFQATT, CDR2 SNEGSKA (reference sequence). This CDR3 is 17 amino acids long. V dropped 3 bases and J dropped 5; count of bases not matched to a gene: 16.

This clonotype was detected many times. This chain connects TRBV5-1 to TRBJ1-6; a possible D gene is TRBD1 (5 bases). Between the trimmed V and J ends, which lost 5 bases and 5 bases, there was a span of 20 bases. The CDR3 is 17 residues long. CDR1 is SGHRS and CDR2 is YFSETQ in the germline V gene. DNA of the CDR3: TGCGCCAGCAGTTATGTCCGGCAGGGCCGGGATAATTCACCCCTCCACTTT. Amino acids: CASSYVRQGRDNSPLHF.

This clonotype has just a few counts. The chain is built from TRBV7-6 and TRBJ2-1; weak D call: TRBD2 (5 bases). The CDR3 is 13 amino acids. Germline CDR1 reads SGHVS; CDR2 reads FNYEAQ. The V gene lost 4 bases and the J gene lost 5 bases, with 9 bases spanning the gap. The CDR3 bases are TGTGCCAGCAGCTATACTAGGAACAATGAGCAGTTCTTC. The encoded protein is CASSYTRNNEQFF.

The chain carries TRBV7-9 and TRBJ2-7, with TRBD2 matching 8 bases. The CDR3 runs 17 residues. Germline loops: CDR1 SEHNR, CDR2 FQNEAQ (reference sequence). The ends lost 3 bases at V and 0 bases at J; junction bases unmatched: 10. The CDR3: CASSFGAGGHPSYEQYF. The CDR3 nucleotides read TGTGCCAGCAGCTTCGGGGCGGGGGGTCACCCCTCCTACGAGCAGTACTTC.